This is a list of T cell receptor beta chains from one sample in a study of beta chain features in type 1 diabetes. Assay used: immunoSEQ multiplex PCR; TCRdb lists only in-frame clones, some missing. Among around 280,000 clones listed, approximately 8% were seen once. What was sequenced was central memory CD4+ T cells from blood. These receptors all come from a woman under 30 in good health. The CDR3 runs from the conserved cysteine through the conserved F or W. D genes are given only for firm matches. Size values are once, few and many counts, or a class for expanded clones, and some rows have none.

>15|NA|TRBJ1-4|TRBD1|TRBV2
CASRRAAGTGEKLFF
TGTGCCAGCAGGAGGGCAGCCGGGACAGGGGAAAAACTGTTTTTT
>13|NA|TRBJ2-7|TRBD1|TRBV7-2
CASMWTGTYEQYF
TGTGCCAGCATGTGGACAGGTACATACGAGCAGTACTTC
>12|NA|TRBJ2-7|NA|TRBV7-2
CASQLKGHEQYF
TGTGCCAGCCAGCTTAAGGGACACGAGCAGTACTTC
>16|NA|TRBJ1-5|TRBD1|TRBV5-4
CASSAGGPDSNQPQHF
TGTGCCAGCAGCGCAGGGGGCCCGGACTCCAATCAGCCCCAGCATTTT
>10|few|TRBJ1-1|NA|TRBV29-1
CASQNTEAFF
TGCGCGTCCCAGAACACTGAAGCTTTCTTT
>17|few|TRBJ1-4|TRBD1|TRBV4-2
CASSQLGPGQGGEKLFF
TGTGCCAGCAGCCAATTGGGACCGGGACAGGGGGGAGAAAAACTGTTTTTT
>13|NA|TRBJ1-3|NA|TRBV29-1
CSVASSSGNTIYF
TGCAGCGTGGCATCGAGCTCTGGAAACACCATATATTTT
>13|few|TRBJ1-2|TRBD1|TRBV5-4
CASSLRQGTGYTF
TGTGCCAGCAGCTTACGACAGGGGACCGGCTACACCTTC
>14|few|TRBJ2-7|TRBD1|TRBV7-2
CASSTRDRAYEQYF
TGTGCCAGCAGCACCCGGGACAGAGCCTACGAGCAGTACTTC
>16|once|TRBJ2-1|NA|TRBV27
CASILFPARGNNEQFF
TGTGCCAGCATCCTTTTTCCAGCGAGGGGGAACAATGAGCAGTTCTTC
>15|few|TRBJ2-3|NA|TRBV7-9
CASSLASGVTDTQYF
TGTGCCAGCAGCTTAGCTAGCGGCGTAACAGATACGCAGTATTTT
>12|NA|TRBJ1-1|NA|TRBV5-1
CASSFPDTEAFF
TGCGCCAGCAGCTTCCCGGACACTGAAGCTTTCTTT
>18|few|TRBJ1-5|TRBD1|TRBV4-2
CASSQAFFTGGGNQPQHF
TGTGCCAGCAGCCAAGCCTTCTTTACAGGGGGTGGCAATCAGCCCCAGCATTTT
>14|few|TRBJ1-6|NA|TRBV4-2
CASSQVGFNSPLHF
TGTGCCAGCAGCCAAGTAGGGTTTAATTCACCCCTCCACTTT
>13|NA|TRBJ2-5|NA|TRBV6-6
CASTGRGEETQYF
TGTGCCAGCACGGGCAGGGGTGAAGAGACCCAGTACTTC
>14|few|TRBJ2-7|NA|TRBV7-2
CASSFRAQGYEQYF
TGTGCCAGCAGCTTTAGAGCGCAGGGTTACGAGCAGTACTTC
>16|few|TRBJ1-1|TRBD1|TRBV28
CASSSRDRGYNTEAFF
TGTGCCAGCAGTTCCCGGGACAGGGGTTACAACACTGAAGCTTTCTTT
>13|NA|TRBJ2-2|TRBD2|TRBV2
CASGGGLSGELFF
TGTGCCAGCGGGGGAGGGCTCTCCGGGGAGCTGTTTTTT